This T cell receptor (beta chain) was sequenced during a study of blood T cell repertoires in COVID-19. In the original processing: It was from reference gene primer amplification that nucleated cell counts were estimated. Here immunoSEQ multiplex PCR was the method, and the copy in TCRdb shows in-frame clones only, minus some. Clone size and the V and J calls come from that table; the DNA yielded D and trimming. Among tens of thousands of clones, about 85% were seen once, and the ten largest hold less than 3%. The V and J ends lost 5 bases and 4 bases, in that order; junction bases with no gene match: 10. The CDR3 has 17 residues. Germline V gives CDR1 SGHTA, CDR2 FQGNSA.

This TCR was recovered from a man older than 75 with acute or convalescent COVID-19. What was sequenced was peripheral blood. The chain has TRBV7-2 and TRBJ2-2, with 10 bases aligning to TRBD1. This CDR3 reads CASSVPGQGSTTGELFF. As DNA, the CDR3 is TGTGCCAGCAGCGTTCCGGGACAGGGGAGTACCACCGGGGAGCTGTTTTTT.